These 5 T cell receptor beta chains were all obtained from the same sample, sequenced in a study of blood T cells in healthy people across ages. Then a second PCR, running roughly 7 to 12 cycles, was carried out with a sample-barcoded 5' primer and a J-beta primer mix. TCRdb reprocessed the 5' RACE reads via MiXCR and lists one record per CDR3 protein. The sample yields over a million distinct CDR3 sequences, 45% seen once. The sequencing input was blood. The receptors come from a woman in her sixties or seventies in good health.

This clonotype has a handful of counts. The chain is built from TRBV20-1 and TRBJ2-5; D gene uncertain. V lost 3 bases, J lost 0 bases, and 5 bases lay in between. CDR3 length equals 12 residues. The germline CDR1 and CDR2 sequences are DFQATT and SNEGSKA (reference sequence). The chain's CDR3 is CSASRDQETQYF. CDR3 nucleotides: TGCAGTGCTAGTCGCGACCAAGAGACCCAGTACTTC.

The genes are TRBV28 and TRBJ1-5; 9 nucleotides match TRBD1. Losses at the gene ends were 4 bases for V and 7 bases for J; bases not matched to a gene: 5. The CDR3 spans 14 residues. Germline V CDR1 and CDR2: MDHEN, SYDVKM. Written as DNA, the CDR3 is TGTGCCAGCAGTTCGGACAGGGGAGTCCAGCCCCAGCATTTT. Translated: CASSSDRGVQPQHF.

Details on this clonotype: The junction does not match germline at one end; this may be a read error. The gene calls are TRBV2 and TRBJ2-6, with 8 bases lining up with TRBD1. Germline V CDR1 and CDR2: SNHLY, FYNNEI. There are 15 residues in the CDR3. CDR3 coding DNA: TGTGCCAGCAGACCTCAGGGGGCTGGGGCCAACGTCCCGACTTTC. Translating it yields CASRPQGAGANVPTF.

The gene calls are TRBV20-1 and TRBJ2-1; D is possibly TRBD2 (5 bases). CDR1 is DFQATT and CDR2 is SNEGSKA in the germline V gene (reference sequence). Trimming removed 0 bases from V and 3 bases from J, with 9 bases in between. The CDR3 is 14 amino acids. As DNA, the CDR3 is TGCAGTGCTAGAGATGCGGGCGGCTACAATGAGCAGTTCTTC. It yields the protein CSARDAGGYNEQFF.

This clonotype appeared a few times. The gene calls are TRBV5-1 and TRBJ2-1; no firm D call. The CDR3 has 12 residues. Germline V gene sequence: CDR1 SGHRS, CDR2 YFSETQ. V was cut by 5 bases and J by 5 bases, with 8 bases left in between. The CDR3 is CASRAGHNEQFF. The CDR3 region has the DNA TGCGCCAGCAGGGCAGGTCACAATGAGCAGTTCTTC.